The next 15 T cell receptor beta chains were all read from a single sample in a study of blood T cell repertoires in COVID-19. Profiling relied on immunoSEQ multiplex PCR, and the TCRdb table lists in-frame clones only, not all of them. The table has 190,000 or so clones, about nine tenths seen once; the top ten hold around 7%. Sequenced input: peripheral blood. The origin of the receptors is a man aged 40-50 years with acute or convalescent COVID-19.

The chain carries TRBV5-1 and TRBJ1-5; weak D call: TRBD1 (6 bases). This CDR3 is built from 15 residues. Germline V CDR1 and CDR2: SGHRS, YFSETQ. With 2 bases removed from V and 0 bases from J, the gap between germline ends came to 9 bases. The CDR3 sequence is CASSLQGNSNQPQHF. The CDR3 nucleotides read TGCGCCAGCAGCTTACAGGGTAATAGCAATCAGCCCCAGCATTTT.

V and J are TRBV7-9 and TRBJ2-2; TRBD2 agrees at 8 bases. CDR3 length: 17 amino acids. Looked up from germline, CDR1 is SEHNR and CDR2 is FQNEAQ (reference sequence). V gave up 1 base and J gave up 4 bases; unmatched junction bases: 8. In nucleotides, the CDR3 is TGTGCCAGCAGCTTAGTAGTCACTAGCGGCCGCACCGGGGAGCTGTTTTTT. Protein sequence: CASSLVVTSGRTGELFF. Full variable domain (outside the CDR3, taken from reference TRBV7-9 and TRBJ2-2): DTGVSQNPRHKITKRGQNVTFRCDPISEHNRLYWYRQTLGQGPEFLTYFQNEAQLEKSRLLSDRFSAERPKGSFSTLEIQRTEQGDSAMYLCASSLVVTSGRTGELFFGEGSRLTVL.

The gene calls are TRBV21-1 and TRBJ2-1; TRBD1, the table's D call, was not compared with the DNA. TRBV21-1 is reported as a pseudogene. The CDR3 length is 18 residues. The CDR3 spells CASSKEGQGGYSYNEQFF. CDR3 bases: TGTGCCAGCAGCAAAGAAGGACAGGGGGGATACTCCTACAATGAGCAGTTCTTC.

This sequence joins TRBV18 and TRBJ2-2; a possible D gene is TRBD2 (6 bases). V was shortened by 2 bases and J by 7 bases, with 11 bases between the two germline ends. The CDR3 is made up of 14 amino acids. CDR1 is KGHSH and CDR2 is LQKENI in the germline V gene. DNA for the CDR3: TGTGCCAGCTCACCAACCGGGACTGACGGGGAGCTGTTTTTT. Translated, it gives CASSPTGTDGELFF.

This chain joins TRBV28 and TRBJ1-3; D gene uncertain. Germline-derived CDR1 and CDR2 are MDHEN and SYDVKM. CDR3 length: 15 amino acids. Trimming took 5 bases from V and 0 from J, leaving 11 bases between them. The DNA of the CDR3 is TGTGCCAGCAGTATCCGGTCACTCTCTGGAAACACCATATATTTT. It yields the protein CASSIRSLSGNTIYF.

The J gene is TRBJ1-2, the V gene TRBV12-3 or TRBV12-4; D not resolved. V was trimmed by 3 bases and J by 4 bases, leaving 9 bases between them. The length of the CDR3 is 13 residues. CDR3 in amino acids: CASSFSPSYGYTF. For the CDR3, the DNA is TGTGCCAGCAGTTTTTCTCCCAGCTATGGCTACACCTTC.

This sequence joins TRBV11-3 and TRBJ2-2, with D possibly matching TRBD2 (6 bases). V was cut by 1 base and J by 6 bases, with 6 bases left in between. Germline V gene sequence: CDR1 SGHNT, CDR2 YENEEA. The CDR3 contains 13 residues. The CDR3 coding sequence is TGTGCCAGCAGCTTAGGGGGGGCCGGGGAGCTGTTTTTT. Its translation: CASSLGGAGELFF.

This chain links TRBV19 with TRBJ1-5; a weak D match, TRBD1 (5 bases). V gave up 3 bases and J gave up 3 bases, with 15 bases separating them. The CDR3 loop spans 16 amino acids. CDR1 and CDR2 (germline): LNHDA, SQIVND (reference sequence). CDR3 amino acids: CASSIPWGGFNQPQHF. The DNA of the CDR3 is TGTGCCAGTAGTATTCCTTGGGGGGGTTTCAATCAGCCCCAGCATTTT.

The rearrangement links TRBV30 to TRBJ1-3; D is unresolved. V gave up 2 bases and J gave up 0 bases, with 5 bases separating them. Germline CDR1 reads GTSNPN; CDR2 reads SVGIG (reference sequence). The CDR3 extends over 13 amino acids. The CDR3 is CAWSPLSGNTIYF. The CDR3 DNA is TGTGCCTGGAGTCCCCTCTCTGGAAACACCATATATTTT.

This clone was seen a handful of times. V usage is TRBV7-9 and J usage is TRBJ2-7; a weak D match, TRBD2 (6 bases). V was trimmed by 5 bases and J by 4 bases, leaving 12 bases between them. The CDR3 spans 13 residues. Germline V gene lookup returns CDR1 SEHNR and CDR2 FQNEAQ (reference sequence). The CDR3 loop is CASSLPGGYEQYF. CDR3 bases: TGTGCCAGCAGCCTCCCCGGAGGGTACGAGCAGTACTTC.

The DNA for the CDR3 is TGTGCCAGCAGCTTCCTCCCGCGCAGGGGTAAAGAGACCCAGTACTTC. As protein: CASSFLPRRGKETQYF. This chain joins TRBV7-2 and TRBJ2-5, with D possibly matching TRBD1 (6 bases). V was shortened by 3 bases and J by 3 bases, with 17 bases between the two germline ends. The germline CDR1 and CDR2 sequences are SGHTA and FQGNSA. The CDR3 loop spans 16 amino acids.

V usage is TRBV11-2 and J usage is TRBJ2-3; 9 bases are shared with TRBD2. Trimming at V came to 5 bases and at J to 2 bases, leaving 5 bases not matched to a gene. Germline loops: CDR1 SGHAT, CDR2 FQNNGV. The CDR3 contains 15 residues. DNA of the CDR3: TGTGCCAGCAGCCGCAGCGGGGGGTCCACAGATACGCAGTATTTT. This encodes CASSRSGGSTDTQYF.

Worth noting for this clone: The same CDR3 arises from other DNA sequences in this sample as well. The genes are TRBV2 and TRBJ2-1; TRBD2 aligns across 13 bases. The CDR3 runs to 15 residues. V lost 6 bases to trimming and J lost 6 bases; unmatched junction nucleotides: 5. Germline V lookup: CDR1 SNHLY, CDR2 FYNNEI. The CDR3 loop is CASSPTSGGSNEQFF. The DNA of the CDR3 is TGTGCCAGCAGCCCGACTAGCGGGGGGTCCAATGAGCAGTTCTTC.

The rearrangement uses TRBV2 and TRBJ1-6; 7 nucleotides line up with TRBD1. Germline-derived CDR1 and CDR2 are SNHLY and FYNNEI. The CDR3 consists of 15 residues. V dropped 8 bases and J dropped 0; count of bases not matched to a gene: 4. CDR3 sequence reads: CASQDRSSYNSPLHF. The CDR3 nucleotides read TGTGCCAGCCAGGACAGGAGCTCCTATAATTCACCCCTCCACTTT.

The genes are TRBV4-3 and TRBJ1-4, with TRBD1 identical over 8 bases. Germline CDR1 and CDR2: LGHNA and YSLEER. This CDR3 is 15 amino acids long. The J segment lost 7 bases and the V segment lost 2 bases, leaving 6 bases of the junction unmatched. CDR3 DNA: TGCGCCAGCAGCCAACAACAGGGGGTTGCTGAAAAACTGTTTTTT. It codes for CASSQQQGVAEKLFF.